Listed here is a single TCR beta chain. This specimen comes from a study of blood T cell repertoires in COVID-19. Study-level information: PBMCs, B-cell-depleted T cells, or T cells were the source of the cDNA or gDNA that made up the material.

The authors' processing: Cell counts per sample came from amplifying reference gene primers. Here immunoSEQ multiplex PCR was the method, and the copy in TCRdb shows in-frame clones only, minus some. V, J and clone size reflect that table, while D and trimming were determined from the DNA. The data hold 190,000 or so clones, with approximately 88% observed a single time. CDR1 and CDR2 from the germline V gene are LGHNA and YNFKEQ. The CDR3 loop spans 18 amino acids. The ends lost 4 bases at V and 2 bases at J; junction bases unmatched: 15. The specimen was peripheral blood. The clonotype was recovered from a man aged 35-49 years with acute or convalescent COVID-19. This rearrangement joins TRBV4-2 to TRBJ2-7; 9 nucleotides agree with TRBD2. Written as DNA, the CDR3 is TGTGCCAGCAGCCCTGTTGTTGGAGCGGGGGGTTCGACCTACGAGCAGTACTTC. Translating it yields CASSPVVGAGGSTYEQYF.